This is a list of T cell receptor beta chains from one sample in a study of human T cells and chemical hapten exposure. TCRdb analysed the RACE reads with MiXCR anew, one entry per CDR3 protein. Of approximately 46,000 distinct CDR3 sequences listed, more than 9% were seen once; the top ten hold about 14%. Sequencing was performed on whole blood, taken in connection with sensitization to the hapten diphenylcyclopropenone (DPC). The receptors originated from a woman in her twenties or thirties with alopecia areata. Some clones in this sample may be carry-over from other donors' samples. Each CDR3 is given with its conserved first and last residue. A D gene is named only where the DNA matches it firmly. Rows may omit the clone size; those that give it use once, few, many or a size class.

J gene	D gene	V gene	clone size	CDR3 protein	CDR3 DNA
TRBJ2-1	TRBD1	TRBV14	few	CASSQDFPGQGNNEQFF	TGTGCCAGCAGCCAAGATTTTCCGGGACAGGGGAACAATGAGCAGTTCTTC
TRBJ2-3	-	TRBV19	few	CASSARVTQYF	TGTGCCAGTAGTGCCCGCGTTACGCAGTATTTT
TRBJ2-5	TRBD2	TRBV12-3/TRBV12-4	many	CASTPTMRLAGAYLEETQYF	TGTGCCAGCACCCCTACTATGAGACTAGCGGGGGCCTATTTGGAAGAGACCCAGTACTTC
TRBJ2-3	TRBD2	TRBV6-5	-	CASRPGGGRGTQYF	TGTGCCAGCAGGCCAGGCGGGGGTAGGGGCACGCAGTATTTT
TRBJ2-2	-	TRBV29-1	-	CSVALNTGELFF	TGCAGCGTTGCTCTCAACACCGGGGAGCTGTTTTTT
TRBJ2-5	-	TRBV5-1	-	CASSPSGVQETQYF	TGCGCCAGCAGCCCGTCCGGGGTCCAAGAGACCCAGTACTTC
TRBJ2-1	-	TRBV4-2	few	CASSQVSGGAGNEQFF	TGTGCCAGCAGCCAAGTGAGTGGGGGGGCCGGAAATGAGCAGTTCTTC
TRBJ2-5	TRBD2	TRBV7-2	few	CASSLALAGDLGTQYF	TGTGCCAGCAGCTTAGCCCTAGCGGGGGATCTGGGGACCCAGTACTTC
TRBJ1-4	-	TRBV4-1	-	CASSQDRSSTNEKLFF	TGCGCCAGCAGCCAGGATCGGTCCTCAACTAATGAAAAACTGTTTTTT
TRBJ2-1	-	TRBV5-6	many	CASSLGDRSSYNEQFF	TGTGCCAGCAGCTTGGGTGACAGGAGCTCCTACAATGAGCAGTTCTTC
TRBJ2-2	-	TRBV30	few	CAWRGPNTGELFF	TGTGCCTGGAGAGGGCCGAACACCGGGGAGCTGTTTTTT
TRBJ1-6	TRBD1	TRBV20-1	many	CSARAGGNYNSPLHF	TGCAGTGCTAGAGCAGGGGGCAACTATAATTCACCCCTCCACTTT
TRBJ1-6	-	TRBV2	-	CASAGDNSPLHF	TGTGCCAGTGCAGGGGATAATTCACCCCTCCACTTT
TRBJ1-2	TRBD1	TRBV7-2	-	CASSLRTGELFYGYTF	TGTGCCAGCAGCCTGCGGACAGGGGAGCTCTTCTATGGCTACACCTTC
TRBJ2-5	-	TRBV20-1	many	CSARGSAAQETQYF	TGCAGTGCTAGAGGGTCGGCAGCACAAGAGACCCAGTACTTC
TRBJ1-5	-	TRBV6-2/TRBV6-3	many	CASKQEGNQPQHF	TGTGCCAGCAAACAGGAGGGGAATCAGCCCCAGCATTTT
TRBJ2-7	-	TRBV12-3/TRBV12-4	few	CASSLGGSGASEQYF	TGTGCCAGCAGTTTAGGGGGCTCGGGGGCTAGCGAGCAGTACTTC
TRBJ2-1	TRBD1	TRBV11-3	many	CASSLFGTGGYNEQFF	TGTGCCAGCAGCTTGTTCGGGACAGGGGGGTACAATGAGCAGTTCTTC
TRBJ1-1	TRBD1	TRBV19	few	CASIPGRGQGAMSTEAFF	TGTGCCAGTATCCCCGGTAGGGGACAGGGGGCTATGAGCACTGAAGCTTTCTTT
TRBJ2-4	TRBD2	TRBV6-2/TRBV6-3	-	CASSYGTSEIQYF	TGTGCCAGCAGTTACGGGACTAGCGAGATTCAGTACTTC
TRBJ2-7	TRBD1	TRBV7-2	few	CASSTTGDYEQYF	TGTGCCAGCAGCACCACAGGGGATTACGAGCAGTACTTC
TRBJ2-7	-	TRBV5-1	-	CASRYAVGDSYEQYF	TGCGCCAGCAGATACGCGGTAGGGGACTCCTACGAGCAGTACTTC
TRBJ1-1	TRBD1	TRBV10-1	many	CASSEARQGEGNTEAFF	TGCGCCAGCAGCGAAGCCAGACAGGGGGAAGGGAACACTGAAGCTTTCTTT
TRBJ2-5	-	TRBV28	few	CASSPNLPPRGQETQYF	TGTGCCAGCAGCCCTAATCTCCCTCCGAGGGGTCAAGAGACCCAGTACTTC
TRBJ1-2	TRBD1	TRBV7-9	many	CASSWTGKNYGYTF	TGTGCCAGCAGCTGGACAGGGAAAAACTATGGCTACACCTTC
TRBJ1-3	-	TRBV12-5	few	CASGLDSSGNTIYF	TGTGCTAGTGGGTTAGACAGCTCTGGAAACACCATATATTTT
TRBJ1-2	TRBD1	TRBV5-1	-	CASRLTGGEDGYTF	TGCGCCAGCAGGTTGACAGGGGGCGAGGATGGCTACACCTTC
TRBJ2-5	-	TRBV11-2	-	CASSLQRGRGETQYF	TGTGCCAGCAGCTTGCAGAGGGGGAGGGGAGAGACCCAGTACTTC
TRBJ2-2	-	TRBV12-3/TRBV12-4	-	CASSRDTGELFF	TGTGCCAGCAGCCGGGACACCGGGGAGCTGTTTTTT
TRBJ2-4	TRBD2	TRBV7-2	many	CASSSLAGGLLKNIQYF	TGTGCCAGCAGCTCCCTAGCGGGGGGGCTACTCAAAAACATTCAGTACTTC
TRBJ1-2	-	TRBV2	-	CASSDSGRMEANYGYTF	TGTGCCAGCAGTGACTCCGGCAGAATGGAAGCTAACTATGGCTACACCTTC
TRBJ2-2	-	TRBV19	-	CASSIGRDPGELFF	TGTGCCAGTAGTATAGGCAGGGACCCCGGGGAGCTGTTTTTT
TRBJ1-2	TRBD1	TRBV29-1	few	CSADRIGYGYTF	TGCAGCGCGGACAGGATAGGCTATGGCTACACCTTC
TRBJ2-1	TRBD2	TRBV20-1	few	CSARSLGGAGNEQFF	TGCAGTGCTAGAAGTCTCGGGGGGGCCGGGAATGAGCAGTTCTTC
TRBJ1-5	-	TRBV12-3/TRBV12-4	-	CASSWGLGQGGSNQPQHF	TGTGCCAGCAGCTGGGGACTCGGGCAGGGCGGAAGCAATCAGCCCCAGCATTTT
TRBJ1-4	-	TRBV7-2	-	CASSASSPGKEKLFF	TGTGCCAGCAGCGCCTCCTCGCCGGGAAAAGAAAAACTGTTTTTT
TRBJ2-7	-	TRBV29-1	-	CSVGPNEQGREEQYF	TGCAGCGTTGGCCCTAACGAACAGGGCAGGGAGGAGCAGTACTTC
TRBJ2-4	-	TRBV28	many	CASTLPGGEGKNIQYF	TGTGCCAGCACCCTTCCGGGTGGCGAGGGGAAAAACATTCAGTACTTC
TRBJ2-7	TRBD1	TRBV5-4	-	CASSYDRGHEQYF	TGTGCCAGCAGCTACGACAGGGGGCACGAGCAGTACTTC
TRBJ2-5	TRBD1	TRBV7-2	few	CASSRDREETQYF	TGTGCCAGCAGCCGGGACAGGGAAGAGACCCAGTACTTC
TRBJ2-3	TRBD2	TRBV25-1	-	CASSLASGVADTQYF	TGTGCCAGCAGTTTAGCTAGCGGGGTCGCGGATACGCAGTATTTT
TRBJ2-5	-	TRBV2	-	CASAVRTETQYF	TGTGCCAGCGCAGTTAGGACTGAGACCCAGTACTTC
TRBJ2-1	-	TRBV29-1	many	CSVEAGALYNEQFF	TGCAGCGTTGAAGCGGGGGCCCTATACAATGAGCAGTTCTTC
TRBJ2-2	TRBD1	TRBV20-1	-	CSASPGGRDTGELFF	TGCAGTGCTAGTCCAGGGGGCCGGGACACCGGGGAGCTGTTTTTT
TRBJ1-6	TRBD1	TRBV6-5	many	CASSYSGQGDLGSPLHF	TGTGCCAGCAGTTACAGCGGACAGGGGGATCTTGGTTCACCCCTCCACTTT
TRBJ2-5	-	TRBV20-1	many	CSARDRKTQYF	TGCAGTGCTAGAGATCGGAAGACCCAGTACTTC
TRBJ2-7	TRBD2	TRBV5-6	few	CASSPGGGWEQYF	TGTGCCAGCAGCCCCGGGGGGGGATGGGAGCAGTACTTC
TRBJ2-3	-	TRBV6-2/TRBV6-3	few	CASAGLVTDTQYF	TGTGCCAGCGCAGGGCTTGTCACAGATACGCAGTATTTT
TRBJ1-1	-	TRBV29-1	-	CSGIGGDTEAFF	TGCAGCGGAATCGGAGGGGACACTGAAGCTTTCTTT
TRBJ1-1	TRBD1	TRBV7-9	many	CASSSQGANTEAFF	TGTGCCAGCAGCTCGCAGGGGGCTAACACTGAAGCTTTCTTT
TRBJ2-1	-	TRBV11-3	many	CASSLGNEQFF	TGTGCCAGCAGCTTAGGGAATGAGCAGTTCTTC
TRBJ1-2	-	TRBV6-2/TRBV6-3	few	CASSYGGDYGYTF	TGTGCCAGCAGTTACGGGGGAGACTATGGCTACACCTTC